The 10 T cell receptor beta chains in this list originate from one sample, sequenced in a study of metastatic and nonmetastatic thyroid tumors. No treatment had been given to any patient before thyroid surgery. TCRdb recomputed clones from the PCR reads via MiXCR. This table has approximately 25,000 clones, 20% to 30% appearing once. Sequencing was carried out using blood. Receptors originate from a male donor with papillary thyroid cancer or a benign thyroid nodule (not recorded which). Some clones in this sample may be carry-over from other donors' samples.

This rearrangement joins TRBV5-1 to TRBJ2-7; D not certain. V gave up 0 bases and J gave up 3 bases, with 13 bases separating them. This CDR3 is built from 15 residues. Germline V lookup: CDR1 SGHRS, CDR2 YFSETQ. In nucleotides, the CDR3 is TGCGCCAGCAGCTTGGGAACTTACGAAATCTACGAGCAGTACTTC. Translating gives CASSLGTYEIYEQYF.

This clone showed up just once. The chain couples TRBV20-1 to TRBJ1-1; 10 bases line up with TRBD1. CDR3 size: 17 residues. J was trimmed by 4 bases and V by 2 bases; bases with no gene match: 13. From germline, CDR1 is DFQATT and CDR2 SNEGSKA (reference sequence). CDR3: CSARKPPGQGMTTEAFF. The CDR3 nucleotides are TGCAGTGCTAGAAAGCCACCGGGACAGGGGATGACCACTGAAGCTTTCTTT.

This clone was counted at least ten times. The CDR3: CATSLSGSTHEQFF. In DNA form, the CDR3 reads TGTGCCACCAGTCTCAGCGGGAGTACCCATGAGCAGTTCTTC. V gene TRBV24-1 combines with J gene TRBJ2-1; 8 bases are shared with TRBD2. Trimming cost V 6 bases and J 8 bases; bases outside gene matches: 8. Germline V gene sequence: CDR1 KGHDR, CDR2 SFDVKD. The CDR3 has 14 amino acids.

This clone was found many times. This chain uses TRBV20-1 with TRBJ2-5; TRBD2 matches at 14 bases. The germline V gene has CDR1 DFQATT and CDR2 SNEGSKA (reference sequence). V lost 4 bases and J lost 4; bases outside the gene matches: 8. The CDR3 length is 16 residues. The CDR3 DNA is TGCAGTGCTACGGGACTAGCGGGAGTTTCACGAGAGACCCAGTACTTC. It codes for CSATGLAGVSRETQYF.

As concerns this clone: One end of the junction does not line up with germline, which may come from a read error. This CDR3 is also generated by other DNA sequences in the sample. CDR3 loop: CASSQDTGTYEQYF. CDR3 DNA sequence: TGCGCCAGCAGTCAAGACACGGGGACTTACGAGCAGTACTTC. V gene TRBV4-1 combines with J gene TRBJ2-7, with D tentatively TRBD2 (6 bases). This CDR3 contains 14 residues. Germline loops: CDR1 MGHRA, CDR2 YSYEKL.

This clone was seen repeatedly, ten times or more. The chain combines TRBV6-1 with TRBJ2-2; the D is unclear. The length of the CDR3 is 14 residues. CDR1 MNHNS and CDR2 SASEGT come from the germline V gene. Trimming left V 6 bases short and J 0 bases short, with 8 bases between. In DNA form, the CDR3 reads TGTGCCAGCAGGACACTCTCGAACACCGGGGAGCTGTTTTTT. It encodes CASRTLSNTGELFF.

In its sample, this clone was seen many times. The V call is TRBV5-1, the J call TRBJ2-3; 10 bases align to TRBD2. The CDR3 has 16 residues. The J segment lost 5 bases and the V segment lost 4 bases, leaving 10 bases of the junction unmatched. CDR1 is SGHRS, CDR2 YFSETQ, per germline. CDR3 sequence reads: CASSPRAGGPLDTQYF. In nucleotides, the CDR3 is TGCGCCAGCAGCCCACGAGCGGGAGGGCCTTTAGATACGCAGTATTTT.

CDR3 nucleotide sequence: TGTGCCAGCAGTTACGGGGAATTTTACGAGCAGTACTTC. Translation: CASSYGEFYEQYF. The gene calls are TRBV6-2 or TRBV6-3 and TRBJ2-7; D unclear. The germline V gene has CDR1 MNHEY and CDR2 SVGEGT. Trimming shortened V by 2 bases and J by 4 bases, and 9 bases separated the two germline ends. The CDR3 totals 13 residues.

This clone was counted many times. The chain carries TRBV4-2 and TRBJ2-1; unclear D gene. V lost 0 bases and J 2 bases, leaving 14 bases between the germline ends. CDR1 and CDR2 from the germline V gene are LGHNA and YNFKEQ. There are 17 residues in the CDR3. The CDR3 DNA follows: TGTGCCAGCAGCCAAGAATCAGGACGGAGAACCTACAATGAGCAGTTCTTC. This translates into CASSQESGRRTYNEQFF.

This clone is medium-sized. The CDR3, as DNA: TGTGCCAGCAGTTTATCTGAGGGGTACTACGAGCAGTACTTC. The encoded protein is CASSLSEGYYEQYF. This rearrangement joins TRBV27 to TRBJ2-7, with D possibly called TRBD1 or TRBD2 (5 bases each). This CDR3 contains 14 residues. Germline V gives CDR1 MNHEY, CDR2 SMNVEV (reference sequence). V lost 0 bases and J lost 3, with 9 bases in between.